The T cell receptor (beta chain) described here comes from a study of T cells in Graves' hyperthyroidism and ophthalmopathy. This CDR3 has 14 residues. CDR1 and CDR2 from the germline V gene are DFQATT and SNEGSKA (reference sequence). Losses at the gene ends were 5 bases for V and 6 bases for J; bases not matched to a gene: 10. The TCR beta CDR3 regions underwent amplification using RNA transcripts as the source. A set of HTBI primers served as the primers for a first-round RT-PCR of the TCR CDR3. TCRdb re-called the multiplex PCR reads through MiXCR, storing one row per CDR3 protein. This sample has roughly 560,000 distinct CDR3 sequences, with roughly 14% found just once. This clonotype was observed at least ten times. Patients with ophthalmopathy all had a Clinical Activity Score of at least 3, a NOSPECS grade of at least 4 and duration under 3 months. Diagnosis relied on clinical symptoms, serum thyroxine and TRAb, thyroid ultrasound and orbital computed tomography. Extraction of PBMCs used 8 to 10 ml of fresh peripheral blood.

Material for sequencing was blood. The TCR was taken from a woman in her 40s with Graves' ophthalmopathy. The J gene is TRBJ2-7, the V gene TRBV20-1; 10 positions match TRBD1. For the CDR3, the DNA is TGCAGTGCTCGACATCGGGACAGGGGCCCCGAGCAGTACTTC. Its protein is CSARHRDRGPEQYF.